This T cell receptor beta chain came from a study of T cell responses to AZD1222 COVID-19 vaccine (dated by TCRdb to about 2021). Study-level background: Because spike-specific TCR depth and breadth did not differ between the two schedules, AZD1222 recipients who got a second dose at roughly 4 weeks were pooled with those who got a second dose at roughly 12 weeks. A total of under 250 trial participants underwent TCR sequencing, of whom roughly 210 had received two doses of AZD1222 and 26 had received two doses of the MenACWY control vaccine. Trial participants were enrolled by age into subgroups of 18-55, 56-69 and 70-plus years, and around 140, 26 and 57 TCR-sequenced participants, respectively, were included in these subgroups. Broad study findings and their caveats: Only 5 to 7 AZD1222 recipients were SARS-CoV-2 seropositive at baseline, limiting conclusions about previously exposed vaccinees. Reportedly, close to half of the unique spike-specific TCRs recognized epitopes lying outside the regions that are mutated in the B.1.351 and B.1.1.7 variants. Because no day 14 peak-response samples were available, repertoires were characterized only after the peak T cell response. Spike-specific TCR breadth and depth rose significantly after two AZD1222 doses compared with day 0 and with MenACWY recipients. In the small 56-69-year group, the increase in depth fell short of significance, most likely because of low power. Participants were mostly white British, with more females than males. The authors suggested clonal diversity may have been underestimated. The whole spike protein was spanned by vaccine-associated CD4 TCRs, and dominant responses were seen in regions 160-218 and 743-854.

Worth noting for this clone: What this receptor recognizes is not known. There are no base qualities to consult, and no much larger clone falls within one base.

The label giving this sample's time point can be read as: baseline before first vaccination. The vaccinee samples were drawn from two UK trials, COV001 and COV002, one of which was a single-blind randomized controlled phase 2/3 trial testing AZD1222 (ChAdOx1 nCoV-19) in healthy adults. For TCRbeta chain sequencing, PBMC samples were collected from trial participants at day 0 and at day 28 after the second dose. V loses 5 bases at its end and J loses 7 bases; junction bases beyond the gene matches: 3. CDR1 and CDR2 (MNHEY, SMNVEV) derive from the germline V gene (reference sequence). The CDR3 spans 13 residues, from the cysteine through the phenylalanine. Of the read, only the CDR3 DNA is kept; its 39 bases are in frame from base 1. The CDR3 regions of human TCRbeta chains were subjected to immunosequencing. Per the original workflow: TCRs in the repertoires were matched against a reference library of SARS-CoV-2-specific TCRs that had been generated with the MIRA antigen-specificity platform. Breadth was defined as the fraction of unique TCRs that were SARS-CoV-2-associated, and depth was defined as the fraction of total T cells that were SARS-CoV-2-associated. Using the MIRA data, each spike-specific TCR was assigned both to the spike region to which the TCR was reactive and to a CD4 or CD8 class. Log10-transformed breadth and depth values were compared by one-way ANOVA with Sidak's multiple comparisons tests. Sourced from immuneACCESS, this table was stored by TCRdb with only in-frame sequences that have V and J called. A share of the clones is absent; for the studies checked, an unresolved V gene accounts for under half, and the remainder has no known explanation. The DNA was the basis for D and trimming; V, J and clone size are from that table. This sample gives some 130,000 clones in total; less than 95% of them show up just once. The top ten constitute less than 9% of the sample.

Sequenced material: peripheral blood, taken on day 0 of AZD1222 vaccination. This receptor chain uses TRBV27 and TRBJ2-1; 9 central nucleotides agree with TRBD2. This TCR derives from an adult in good health. CDR3 protein: CASSQGLANEQFF. The sequence in DNA is TGTGCCAGCAGTCAGGGACTAGCTAATGAGCAGTTCTTC.